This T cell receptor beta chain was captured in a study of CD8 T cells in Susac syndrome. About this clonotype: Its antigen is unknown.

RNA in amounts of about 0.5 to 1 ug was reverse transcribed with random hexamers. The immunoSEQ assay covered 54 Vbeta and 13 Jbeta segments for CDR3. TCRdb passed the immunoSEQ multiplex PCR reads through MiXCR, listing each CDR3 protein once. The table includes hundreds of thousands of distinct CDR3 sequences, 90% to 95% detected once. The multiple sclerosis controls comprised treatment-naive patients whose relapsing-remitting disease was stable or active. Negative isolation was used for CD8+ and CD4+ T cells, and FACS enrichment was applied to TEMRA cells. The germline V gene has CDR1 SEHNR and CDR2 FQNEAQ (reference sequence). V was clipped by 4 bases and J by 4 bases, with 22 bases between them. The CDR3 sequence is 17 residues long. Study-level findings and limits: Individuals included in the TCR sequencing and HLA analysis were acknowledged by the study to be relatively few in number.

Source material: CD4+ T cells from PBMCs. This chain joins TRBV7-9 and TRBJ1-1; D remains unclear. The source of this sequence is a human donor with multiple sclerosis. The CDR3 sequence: CASSSDARLGLSTEAFF. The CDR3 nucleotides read TGTGCCAGCAGCTCCGATGCTCGGCTCGGGTTGAGCACTGAAGCTTTCTTT.